The 26 T cell receptor beta chains below all came from one sample that was sequenced in a study of cytomegalovirus exposure and HLA in healthy donors. The PCR ran on 60 Vbeta and 13 Jbeta primers. This table comes from immunoSEQ multiplex PCR, and its TCRdb copy is limited to in-frame clones, with some not included. The table has 100,000 to 150,000 clones, roughly 70% seen once. The sequenced material came from PBMCs. Source of these receptors: a man aged 40-49 years in good health and CMV-seropositive.

This clone has more than one count but fewer than ten. The V and J genes are TRBV7-9 and TRBJ1-4; a weak D match, TRBD1 (5 bases). The CDR3 runs 14 residues. The V and J ends lost 6 bases and 5 bases respectively, with 13 bases between them. Germline values: CDR1 SEHNR, CDR2 FQNEAQ (reference sequence). CDR3: CASSSDRENEKLFF. CDR3 bases: TGTGCCAGCAGTTCCGACAGAGAGAATGAAAAACTGTTTTTT.

The chain is built from TRBV5-5 and TRBJ2-3; 11 positions agree with TRBD2. This CDR3 region has 17 residues. The V gene end was trimmed by 0 bases and the J gene end by 6 bases; junction bases not matched to a gene: 9. CDR1 SGHKS and CDR2 YYEKEE come from the germline V gene (reference sequence). CDR3 residues: CASSLDNSGGAMDTQYF. For the CDR3, the DNA is TGTGCCAGCAGCTTGGATAATAGCGGGGGGGCCATGGATACGCAGTATTTT. Full variable domain (outside the CDR3, taken from reference TRBV5-5 and TRBJ2-3): DAGVTQSPTHLIKTRGQQVTLRCSPISGHKSVSWYQQVLGQGPQFIFQYYEKEERGRGNFPDRFSARQFPNYSSELNVNALLLGDSALYLCASSLDNSGGAMDTQYFGPGTRLTVL.

J is TRBJ1-4 and V is TRBV4-3; TRBD1 is a possible D gene (5 bases). The V gene lost 4 bases and the J gene lost 7 bases, with 10 bases spanning the gap. The CDR3 has 13 amino acids. Germline loops: CDR1 LGHNA, CDR2 YSLEER. In DNA, the CDR3 is TGCGCCAGCAGCCTGAGAAGGGGTGAAAAACTGTTTTTT. Its translation is CASSLRRGEKLFF.

The gene calls are TRBV5-1 and TRBJ1-4; 7 bases agree with TRBD1. Germline assignment: CDR1 SGHRS and CDR2 YFSETQ. The CDR3 consists of 15 residues. V gave up 0 bases and J gave up 7 bases; unmatched junction bases: 6. The chain's CDR3 is CASSLGTSGGEKLFF. For the CDR3, the DNA is TGCGCCAGCAGCTTGGGGACCTCAGGGGGTGAAAAACTGTTTTTT. Full variable domain (outside the CDR3, taken from reference TRBV5-1 and TRBJ1-4): KAGVTQTPRYLIKTRGQQVTLSCSPISGHRSVSWYQQTPGQGLQFLFEYFSETQRNKGNFPGRFSGRQFSNSRSEMNVSTLELGDSALYLCASSLGTSGGEKLFFGSGTQLSVL.

The rearrangement links TRBV5-8 to TRBJ1-2; D ambiguous. Germline lookup yields CDR1 SGHTS and CDR2 YDEGEE. This CDR3 spans 12 amino acids. The ends were cut back, 1 base at V and 6 bases at J, with 7 bases in the middle. The DNA of the CDR3 is TGTGCCAGCAGCTTGCTCTCCGATGGCTACACCTTC. Its translation is CASSLLSDGYTF.

The chain couples TRBV28 to TRBJ1-2; 9 bases agree with TRBD1. The V segment lost 1 base and the J segment 3 bases; nucleotides outside the gene matches: 3. Per the germline V gene, CDR1 is MDHEN and CDR2 is SYDVKM. The CDR3 is 15 amino acids. The CDR3 DNA reads as TGTGCCAGCAGTTTATTCAGACAGGGGGACTATGGCTACACCTTC. Amino acid sequence: CASSLFRQGDYGYTF.

The chain carries TRBV11-2 and TRBJ2-3; 11 nucleotides agree with TRBD2. The V segment lost 4 bases and the J segment 0 bases; nucleotides outside the gene matches: 3. Germline values: CDR1 SGHAT, CDR2 FQNNGV. This CDR3 comprises 16 residues. CDR3 nucleotides: TGTGCCAGCAGCTCTAGCGGGGGGCTCAGCACAGATACGCAGTATTTT. Protein: CASSSSGGLSTDTQYF.

The V gene is TRBV5-8, the J gene TRBJ2-7; 12 bases map to TRBD1. The CDR3 length is 15 residues. J was trimmed by 6 bases and V by 6 bases; bases with no gene match: 10. The germline gives CDR1 SGHTS, CDR2 YDEGEE. CDR3 amino acids: CASTSQGQGAFEQYF. The CDR3 DNA is TGTGCCAGCACCTCCCAGGGACAGGGGGCTTTCGAGCAGTACTTC.

In its sample, this clone was seen a few times. The chain uses TRBV5-6 and TRBJ1-1; 12 bases line up with TRBD1. CDR1 and CDR2 (germline): SGHDT, YYEEEE. This CDR3 has 17 residues. With V trimmed by 0 bases and J by 0 bases, 3 bases remained unmatched. CDR3 loop: CASSLGGQGALNTEAFF. CDR3 DNA: TGTGCCAGCAGCTTGGGGGGACAGGGGGCACTGAACACTGAAGCTTTCTTT.

This clone has only a few counts. This chain joins TRBV4-2 and TRBJ2-3; 10 bases align to TRBD2. Germline V gene data show CDR1 as LGHNA and CDR2 as YNFKEQ. The CDR3 loop spans 16 amino acids. V lost 5 bases and J lost 3; bases outside the gene matches: 8. The CDR3 is CASSDPSGRGTDTQYF. The CDR3 DNA is TGTGCCAGCAGCGACCCTAGCGGGAGAGGGACAGATACGCAGTATTTT.

The genes are TRBV28 and TRBJ2-7, with 7 bases that match TRBD1. Losses at the gene ends were 4 bases for V and 2 bases for J; bases not matched to a gene: 17. Per the germline V gene, CDR1 is MDHEN and CDR2 is SYDVKM. The CDR3 loop spans 18 amino acids. The CDR3 nucleotides read TGTGCCAGCAGTTACACCCCGCCCCCGGACAGGCGAGCCTACGAGCAGTACTTC. Amino acids: CASSYTPPPDRRAYEQYF.

This clone has more than one count but fewer than ten. The chain recombines TRBV29-1 with TRBJ2-1; 8 nucleotides align to TRBD2. Germline V gene lookup returns CDR1 SQVTM and CDR2 ANQGSEA. The CDR3 consists of 12 residues. Losses at the gene ends were 5 bases for V and 8 bases for J; bases not matched to a gene: 5. Here the CDR3 reads CSVRRGVDEQFF. In nucleotides, the CDR3 is TGCAGCGTTCGGCGGGGGGTGGATGAGCAGTTCTTC.

The chain recombines TRBV5-1 with TRBJ2-2; TRBD2 matches at 11 bases. The CDR3 runs 14 residues. CDR1 is SGHRS, CDR2 YFSETQ, per germline. The V segment lost 7 bases and the J segment 6 bases; nucleotides outside the gene matches: 5. CDR3 residues: CASFSGGASGELFF. CDR3 sequence (DNA): TGCGCCAGCTTTAGCGGGGGGGCCTCCGGGGAGCTGTTTTTT. Using reference TRBV5-1 and TRBJ2-2 for the parts outside the CDR3, the full variable domain is KAGVTQTPRYLIKTRGQQVTLSCSPISGHRSVSWYQQTPGQGLQFLFEYFSETQRNKGNFPGRFSGRQFSNSRSEMNVSTLELGDSALYLCASFSGGASGELFFGEGSRLTVL.

The chain employs TRBV11-2 and TRBJ2-6; TRBD1 is a possible D gene (6 bases). V lost 6 bases and J 7 bases, leaving 16 bases between the germline ends. The CDR3 runs 15 residues. The germline gives CDR1 SGHAT, CDR2 FQNNGV. CDR3 region: CASSSGQSGANVLTF. The CDR3 bases are TGTGCCAGCAGTTCCGGACAGAGTGGCGCCAACGTCCTGACTTTC.

The chain couples TRBV29-1 to TRBJ2-5, with a tentative D call TRBD2 (6 bases). Looked up from germline, CDR1 is SQVTM and CDR2 is ANQGSEA. This CDR3 is 12 amino acids long. The V and J ends lost 7 bases and 5 bases respectively, with 14 bases between them. The CDR3 DNA follows: TGCAGCGCTGGGGGAGGTGGGGAGACCCAGTACTTC. Its protein product is CSAGGGGETQYF.

As to this clone: The junction shows a germline mismatch at one end, possibly a read error. The chain combines TRBV5-1 with TRBJ2-4; 9 nucleotides match TRBD2. The CDR3 has 15 residues. Germline assignment: CDR1 SGHRS and CDR2 YFSETQ. This CDR3 reads CASRLGGGAGDIQYF. In nucleotides, the CDR3 is TGCGCCAGCCGCTTGGGCGGGGGGGCGGGGGACATTCAGTACTTC.

The rearrangement joins TRBV28 to TRBJ2-5, with TRBD2 matching 8 bases. After removal of 3 bases from V and 1 base from J, the junction contained 10 bases not matched to a gene. This CDR3 region has 17 residues. Germline CDR1 is MDHEN and CDR2 is SYDVKM. This CDR3 is CASSLVLSAGGQETQYF. The CDR3 DNA follows: TGTGCCAGCAGTTTGGTATTATCGGCGGGAGGCCAAGAGACCCAGTACTTC. The complete variable domain, with remaining parts taken from reference TRBV28 and TRBJ2-5, reads DVKVTQSSRYLVKRTGEKVFLECVQDMDHENMFWYRQDPGLGLRLIYFSYDVKMKEKGDIPEGYSVSREKKERFSLILESASTNQTSMYLCASSLVLSAGGQETQYFGPGTRLLVL.

The chain uses TRBV2 and TRBJ1-1; 8 bases are shared with TRBD1. This CDR3 has 14 residues. J lost 7 bases, V lost 9 bases, and 13 bases had no gene match. Germline V gene sequence: CDR1 SNHLY, CDR2 FYNNEI. CDR3 sequence reads: CASSDRASDGEAFF. In DNA, the CDR3 is TGTGCCAGTTCGGACAGGGCCTCCGATGGTGAAGCTTTCTTT. Complete variable domain (other parts from reference TRBV2 and TRBJ1-1): EPEVTQTPSHQVTQMGQEVILRCVPISNHLYFYWYRQILGQKVEFLVSFYNNEISEKSEIFDDQFSVERPDGSNFTLKIRSTKLEDSAMYFCASSDRASDGEAFFGQGTRLTVV.

The genes are TRBV6-1 and TRBJ2-5; 11 positions match TRBD2. Germline assignment: CDR1 MNHNS and CDR2 SASEGT. The length of the CDR3 is 14 residues. V lost 7 bases and J lost 5; bases outside the gene matches: 6. CDR3 sequence: CASIAGGPGETQYF. CDR3 bases: TGTGCCAGCATAGCGGGGGGGCCAGGGGAGACCCAGTACTTC.

The V gene is TRBV5-1, the J gene TRBJ2-1, with 11 bases that match TRBD2. This CDR3 comprises 15 residues. J gave up 7 bases and V 0 bases, and 3 bases lay outside the gene matches. Germline V gene lookup returns CDR1 SGHRS and CDR2 YFSETQ. The CDR3 spells CASSLATSGRNEQFF. DNA for the CDR3: TGCGCCAGCAGCTTGGCAACTAGCGGGAGAAATGAGCAGTTCTTC.

The rearrangement links TRBV5-6 to TRBJ2-4; D might be TRBD1 (6 bases). From germline, CDR1 is SGHDT and CDR2 YYEEEE. V gave up 0 bases and J gave up 9 bases, with 13 bases separating them. The CDR3 spans 14 residues. In DNA form, the CDR3 reads TGTGCCAGCAGCTTGGGCGAGACAGGAGGCATTCAGTACTTC. As protein: CASSLGETGGIQYF. Variable domain in full (rest from reference TRBV5-6 and TRBJ2-4): DAGVTQSPTHLIKTRGQQVTLRCSPKSGHDTVSWYQQALGQGPQFIFQYYEEEERQRGNFPDRFSGHQFPNYSSELNVNALLLGDSALYLCASSLGETGGIQYFGAGTRLSVL.

The V and J genes are TRBV2 and TRBJ1-5; weak D call: TRBD1 (6 bases). Per the germline V gene, CDR1 is SNHLY and CDR2 is FYNNEI. V was pared by 8 bases and J by 6 bases, with 26 bases between. CDR3 size: 17 residues. The CDR3 bases are TGTGCCAGCCAGCCCACAAACTTCCTACAGGGAAGTCAGCCCCAGCATTTT. This translates into CASQPTNFLQGSQPQHF.

The rearrangement joins TRBV10-1 to TRBJ2-5, with TRBD1 matching 7 bases. The CDR3 consists of 15 residues. Germline-derived CDR1 and CDR2 are WNHNN and SYGVQD (reference sequence). With 3 bases clipped from V and 3 bases from J, the junction kept 7 bases outside the gene matches. CDR3 DNA: TGCGCCAGCAGTGACCCTGGACAGGTCAAAGAGACCCAGTACTTC. This gives the protein CASSDPGQVKETQYF.

The chain recombines TRBV19 with TRBJ1-1; D possibly corresponds to TRBD1 (5 bases). Germline V CDR1 and CDR2: LNHDA, SQIVND (reference sequence). Trimming shortened V by 5 bases and J by 10 bases, and 17 bases separated the two germline ends. CDR3 length: 13 residues. This CDR3 reads CASSLRTGDRAFF. The CDR3 bases are TGTGCCAGTAGTCTTAGGACGGGGGACCGAGCTTTCTTT.

This chain joins TRBV5-1 and TRBJ2-2; a weak D match, TRBD1 (5 bases). With 3 bases removed from V and 6 bases from J, the gap between germline ends came to 12 bases. There are 14 residues in the CDR3. The V gene's germline CDR1 is SGHRS and CDR2 YFSETQ. DNA for the CDR3: TGCGCCAGCAGCTCAGGGTCGGACGCCGGGGAGCTGTTTTTT. Residues: CASSSGSDAGELFF.

In its sample, this clone was seen a few times. The chain has TRBV7-3 and TRBJ2-2, with D tentatively TRBD2 (5 bases). V lost 4 bases to trimming and J lost 4 bases, with 10 bases between them. CDR3 length equals 14 residues. The germline V gene has CDR1 SGHTA and CDR2 FQGTGA. The CDR3 DNA reads as TGTGCCAGCAGCTCCGGACTCGGCACCGGGGAGCTGTTTTTT. Translating it yields CASSSGLGTGELFF. Looking up the rest from reference TRBV7-3 and TRBJ2-2 gives the full variable domain: GAGVSQTPSNKVTEKGKYVELRCDPISGHTALYWYRQSLGQGPEFLIYFQGTGAADDSGLPNDRFFAVRPEGSVSTLKIQRTERGDSAVYLCASSSGLGTGELFFGEGSRLTVL.